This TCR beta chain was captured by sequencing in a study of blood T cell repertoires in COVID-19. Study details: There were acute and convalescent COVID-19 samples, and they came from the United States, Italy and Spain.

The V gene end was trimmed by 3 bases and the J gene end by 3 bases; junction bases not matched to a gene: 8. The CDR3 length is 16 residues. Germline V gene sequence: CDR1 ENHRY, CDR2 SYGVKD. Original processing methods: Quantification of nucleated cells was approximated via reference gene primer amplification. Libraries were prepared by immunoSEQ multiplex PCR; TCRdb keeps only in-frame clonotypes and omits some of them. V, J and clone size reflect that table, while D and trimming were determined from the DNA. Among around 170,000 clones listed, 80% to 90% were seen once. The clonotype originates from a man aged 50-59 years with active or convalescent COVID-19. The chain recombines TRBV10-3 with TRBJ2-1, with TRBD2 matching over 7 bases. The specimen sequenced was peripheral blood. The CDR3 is CAISDERTRGYNEQFF. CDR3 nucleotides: TGTGCCATCAGTGATGAACGGACTAGAGGCTACAATGAGCAGTTCTTC.